This record looks at one T cell receptor beta chain sequence and its context. The data were obtained in a study of blood T cells in healthy people across ages. The germline V and J ends were trimmed by 5 bases and 4 bases, with 15 bases remaining between them. The V gene's germline CDR1 is SGHDT and CDR2 YYEEEE. This CDR3 comprises 14 residues. PCR was performed a second time for about 7 to 12 cycles using a sample-barcoded 5' primer and a J-beta primer mix. TCRdb itself ran the 5' RACE reads through MiXCR, one entry per CDR3 protein. This table holds around 1,600,000 distinct CDR3 sequences, approximately 43% found once.

This chain links TRBV5-6 with TRBJ1-2; no clear D. The specimen was blood. The TCR was taken from a young woman in good health. The CDR3, as DNA: TGTGCCAGCAGTTCCGCCGGGGAGAGCTATGGCTACACCTTC. It is translated as CASSSAGESYGYTF.